The 29 T cell receptor beta chains below were found in one sample sequenced in a study of T cells after yellow fever vaccination. TCRdb independently ran MiXCR on the 5' RACE reads; one entry per CDR3 protein. Of hundreds of thousands of distinct CDR3 sequences listed, roughly a sixth were seen once; the top ten hold 15% to 20%. This material consisted of PBMCs, taken more than 4 days after the first yellow fever vaccination. Receptors originate from a man aged 18 to 30 who received the YFV17D yellow fever vaccine.

This clonotype was seen more than once but under ten times. The genes are TRBV12-3 or TRBV12-4 and TRBJ1-1; 8 bases match TRBD1. The CDR3 covers 17 residues. With 5 bases clipped from V and 1 base from J, the junction kept 12 bases outside the gene matches. The CDR3 DNA sequence: TGTGCCAGCAGTCCCGAACGACAGGGGATGGCGAACACTGAAGCTTTCTTT. Residues: CASSPERQGMANTEAFF.

This clonotype showed up just a few times. J is TRBJ2-7 and V is TRBV4-1; the D is unclear. Germline CDR1 and CDR2: MGHRA and YSYEKL. The CDR3 loop spans 13 amino acids. V lost 3 bases, J lost 2 bases, and 8 bases lay in between. In nucleotides, the CDR3 is TGCGCCAGCAGCCATACCACGGCCTACGAGCAGTACGTC. Amino acid sequence: CASSHTTAYEQYV.

This clonotype has a handful of counts. This chain connects TRBV24-1 to TRBJ2-3, with 7 bases fitting TRBD1. After removal of 4 bases from V and 0 bases from J, the junction contained 3 bases not matched to a gene. The CDR3 runs 15 residues. From germline, CDR1 is KGHDR and CDR2 SFDVKD. The DNA of the CDR3 is TGTGCCACCAGTGACACAGGGGCTAGCACAGATACGCAGTATTTT. The encoded protein is CATSDTGASTDTQYF.

This clonotype has at least ten counts. V gene TRBV12-3 or TRBV12-4 combines with J gene TRBJ2-3; TRBD1 aligns across 7 bases. This CDR3 comprises 15 residues. V shed 2 bases and J 0 bases; nucleotides not matched to a gene: 2. The CDR3 DNA sequence: TGTGCCAGCAGTTTAAGGGGGCTGAGCACAGATACGCAGTATTTT. Protein: CASSLRGLSTDTQYF.

V and J are TRBV5-4 and TRBJ2-5, with D hard to call. V was cut by 0 bases and J by 1 base, with 7 bases left in between. CDR1 SGHNT and CDR2 YYREEE come from the germline V gene (reference sequence). The CDR3 spans 14 residues. For the CDR3, the DNA is TGTGCCAGCAGCTTGGACTCTCGCCAAGAGACCCAGTACTTC. It encodes CASSLDSRQETQYF.

The genes are TRBV18 and TRBJ2-3, with 7 positions matching TRBD1. Germline CDR1 and CDR2: KGHSH and LQKENI. The CDR3 contains 16 residues. With V trimmed by 3 bases and J by 6 bases, 12 bases remained unmatched. The CDR3 here is CASSPYRQGLTDTQYF. The DNA for the CDR3 is TGTGCCAGCTCACCTTATCGACAGGGTCTCACGGATACGCAGTATTTT.

A few counts support this clonotype. This rearrangement joins TRBV28 to TRBJ2-2; unclear D gene. There are 14 residues in the CDR3. V shed 8 bases and J shed 5 bases, with 15 bases lying between them. The germline V gene encodes CDR1 MDHEN and CDR2 SYDVKM. This chain's CDR3 is CASAYGGSTGELFF. The CDR3 region has the DNA TGTGCCAGCGCTTACGGCGGTTCGACCGGGGAGCTGTTTTTT.

The V and J genes are TRBV6-1 and TRBJ1-5, with D tentatively TRBD1 (5 bases). The CDR3 totals 15 residues. Germline CDR1 and CDR2: MNHNS and SASEGT. V shed 8 bases and J shed 6 bases, with 20 bases lying between them. The CDR3 here is CASVGQDPFSQPQHF. CDR3 bases: TGTGCCAGCGTGGGGCAGGACCCGTTTAGTCAGCCCCAGCATTTT.

This clonotype occurred a few times. The rearrangement uses TRBV7-3 and TRBJ2-7; D is undetermined. Looked up from germline, CDR1 is SGHTA and CDR2 is FQGTGA. This CDR3 spans 13 amino acids. V dropped 2 bases and J dropped 3 bases, with 8 bases sitting between them. Written as DNA, the CDR3 is TGTGCCAGCAGCTTAGACTCTAGCTACGAGCAGTACGTC. This encodes CASSLDSSYEQYV.

This clonotype was found a few times. The V gene is TRBV5-1, the J gene TRBJ2-2; 9 bases fit TRBD1. From germline, CDR1 is SGHRS and CDR2 YFSETQ. The V gene end was trimmed by 9 bases and the J gene end by 1 base; junction bases not matched to a gene: 1. The CDR3 loop spans 13 amino acids. The CDR3 loop is CATGQGNTGELFF. The CDR3 bases are TGCGCCACGGGACAGGGGAACACCGGGGAGCTGTTTTTT.

The V call is TRBV9, the J call TRBJ2-5, with unresolved D. This CDR3 is built from 14 residues. Trimming stripped 0 bases from V and 3 bases from J, with 9 bases between. In germline, CDR1 is SGDLS, CDR2 YYNGEE. CDR3: CASSVELAKETQYF. The CDR3 DNA reads TGTGCCAGCAGCGTAGAATTAGCTAAAGAGACCCAGTACTTC. Variable domain in full (rest from reference TRBV9 and TRBJ2-5): DSGVTQTPKHLITATGQRVTLRCSPRSGDLSVYWYQQSLDQGLQFLIQYYNGEERAKGNILERFSAQQFPDLHSELNLSSLELGDSALYFCASSVELAKETQYFGPGTRLLVL.

This chain links TRBV12-3 or TRBV12-4 with TRBJ2-3; D remains ambiguous. The CDR3 contains 13 residues. With 4 bases removed from V and 2 bases from J, the gap between germline ends came to 7 bases. CDR3 loop: CASSSAYTDTQYF. Here the CDR3 DNA reads TGTGCCAGCAGTTCGGCCTACACAGATACGCAGTATTTT.

This clonotype was found many times. The rearrangement joins TRBV20-1 to TRBJ2-7; possible D gene TRBD2, 7 bases. The V gene lost 5 bases and the J gene lost 7 bases, with 12 bases spanning the gap. The CDR3 loop spans 11 amino acids. CDR1 is DFQATT and CDR2 is SNEGSKA in the germline V gene (reference sequence). CDR3 residues: CSAPGGREQYV. The CDR3 region has the DNA TGCAGTGCTCCCGGGGGGCGGGAGCAGTACGTC.

The V gene is TRBV21-1, the J gene TRBJ1-3; the table's D call TRBD1 went unverified against the DNA. TRBV21-1 is tagged as a pseudogene. The CDR3 consists of 19 residues. The CDR3 is CASSFDLFPGQAFGNTIYF. CDR3 coding DNA: TGTGCCAGCAGTTTCGACCTTTTTCCAGGGCAGGCGTTTGGAAACACCATATATTTT.

Details on this clonotype: A much larger clone differs from this one at a single base, so this may be a read error. The CDR3 does not end in the conserved phenylalanine or tryptophan, so this is likely a read error. The chain joins TRBV11-2 to TRBJ2-7; 11 bases are a match to TRBD2. Looked up from germline, CDR1 is SGHAT and CDR2 is FQNNGV. V dropped 5 bases and J dropped 5; count of bases not matched to a gene: 8. The CDR3 spans 15 residues. The DNA for the CDR3 is TGTGCCAGCAGCCCCCAACTAGCGGGGGTCAACGAGCAGTACTAC. It specifies CASSPQLAGVNEQYY.

The chain carries TRBV4-2 and TRBJ2-1; the match to TRBD2 covers 8 bases. V trimming: 0 bases; J trimming: 4 bases; junction bases outside the gene matches: 8. CDR1 and CDR2 from the germline V gene are LGHNA and YNFKEQ. The CDR3 is made up of 17 amino acids. The CDR3 nucleotides are TGTGCCAGCAGCCAAGATGGTCTAGCGGGCCTATACAATGAGCAGTTCTTC. It yields the protein CASSQDGLAGLYNEQFF.

This clonotype showed up just a few times. The chain is built from TRBV12-3 or TRBV12-4 and TRBJ2-3, with TRBD2 as a possible D gene (5 bases). CDR3 length: 16 residues. Trimming removed 6 bases from V and 2 bases from J, with 18 bases in between. The CDR3 region is CASRKVGVRYTDTQYF. CDR3 sequence (DNA): TGTGCCAGCAGAAAGGTCGGGGTACGATACACAGATACGCAGTATTTT.

This chain uses TRBV21-1 with TRBJ1-6; the table names TRBD1, a call not compared with the DNA. TRBV21-1 corresponds to a pseudogene. The CDR3 runs 15 residues. Here the CDR3 DNA reads TGTGCCAGCAGGGCGGGGACACCTTATAATTCACCCCTCCACTTT. Encoded protein: CASRAGTPYNSPLHF.

This clonotype was seen a handful of times. The V and J genes are TRBV10-3 and TRBJ1-3; D perhaps matches TRBD1 (5 bases). The V gene lost 6 bases and the J gene lost 2 bases, with 11 bases spanning the gap. This CDR3 contains 14 residues. Germline V gene data show CDR1 as ENHRY and CDR2 as SYGVKD. CDR3 amino acids: CAISQGVAGNTIYF. CDR3 bases: TGTGCCATCAGCCAGGGAGTAGCTGGAAACACCATATATTTT.

There are a few counts of this clonotype. This chain connects TRBV4-1 to TRBJ2-7; TRBD1 or TRBD2 may be the D gene (7 bases each). The germline V gene encodes CDR1 MGHRA and CDR2 YSYEKL. The V end lost 5 bases, the J end lost 4 bases, and 18 bases lay between the germline ends. This CDR3 spans 15 amino acids. The CDR3 DNA sequence: TGCGCCAGCAGCGGGGAGGGAGGGACAGCTTACGAGCAGTACTTC. Protein sequence: CASSGEGGTAYEQYF.

This clonotype came up a few times. The CDR3 loop reads CASSHKDFEQYF. CDR3 coding DNA: TGCGCCAGCAGCCATAAAGACTTCGAGCAGTACTTC. The chain carries TRBV5-1 and TRBJ2-7; D unresolved. Germline assignment: CDR1 SGHRS and CDR2 YFSETQ. Deletions cut 4 bases from V and 6 bases from J, with 11 bases between. The CDR3 consists of 12 residues.

This clonotype was counted at least ten times. The chain couples TRBV6-4 to TRBJ2-1; D remains unclear. The V and J ends lost 5 bases and 6 bases respectively, with 5 bases between them. Germline values: CDR1 MRHNA, CDR2 SNTAGT. This CDR3 region has 11 residues. The CDR3 DNA is TGTGCCAGCAGTTACTTCAATGAGCAGTTCTTC. It encodes CASSYFNEQFF.

The chain has TRBV7-9 and TRBJ2-7, with 8 bases aligning to TRBD1. The CDR3 consists of 14 residues. V shed 1 base, J shed 3 bases, and the junction held 2 bases outside the gene matches. Germline loops: CDR1 SEHNR, CDR2 FQNEAQ (reference sequence). The CDR3 spells CASSLGTGFYEQYV. DNA of the CDR3: TGTGCCAGCAGCTTAGGGACAGGGTTCTACGAGCAGTACGTC.

The chain employs TRBV4-1 and TRBJ2-7, with TRBD2 identical over 11 bases. This CDR3 is built from 15 residues. Germline lookup yields CDR1 MGHRA and CDR2 YSYEKL. The J segment lost 4 bases and the V segment lost 4 bases, leaving 6 bases of the junction unmatched. CDR3 in amino acids: CASSLTSSGGYEQYF. CDR3 nucleotides: TGCGCCAGCAGCCTAACCTCTAGCGGGGGGTACGAGCAGTACTTC.

This clonotype was seen ten or more times. CDR3 bases: TGTGCCAGCAGCTTTGGGGGCGGGGGGACCTCCTACAATGAGCAGTTCTTC. Its protein product is CASSFGGGGTSYNEQFF. The J gene is TRBJ2-1, the V gene TRBV7-2; 8 bases are shared with TRBD2. The CDR3 loop spans 17 amino acids. Trimming removed 3 bases from V and 0 bases from J; junction bases left unmatched: 7. CDR1 is SGHTA, CDR2 FQGNSA, per germline.

This clonotype was observed a few times. CDR3 amino acids: CASSWAGARRYNEQFF. For the CDR3, the DNA is TGTGCCAGCAGCTGGGCTGGGGCCAGGCGTTACAATGAGCAGTTCTTC. The rearrangement joins TRBV6-1 to TRBJ2-1; TRBD1 is a possible D gene (5 bases). CDR1 is MNHNS and CDR2 is SASEGT in the germline V gene. CDR3 size: 16 residues. Trimming took 6 bases from V and 4 from J, leaving 19 bases between them.

V and J are TRBV28 and TRBJ2-1; 7 bases fit TRBD1. Germline CDR1 is MDHEN and CDR2 is SYDVKM. CDR3 length: 15 residues. Unmatched junction bases numbered 11, after V lost 8 bases and J lost 4 bases. The CDR3: CASRDGTAYYNEQFF. As DNA, the CDR3 is TGTGCCAGCCGGGACGGGACAGCCTATTACAATGAGCAGTTCTTC.

This clonotype has more than one count but fewer than ten. The rearrangement joins TRBV10-3 to TRBJ2-3, with a tentative D call TRBD2 (6 bases). This CDR3 region has 16 residues. V lost 2 bases and J 3 bases, leaving 15 bases between the germline ends. CDR1 and CDR2 from the germline V gene are ENHRY and SYGVKD. The chain's CDR3 is CAISERRDLRTDTQYF. CDR3 DNA: TGTGCCATCAGTGAGCGGAGGGACCTCAGAACAGATACGCAGTATTTT.

This chain uses TRBV5-1 with TRBJ2-7; 10 nucleotides line up with TRBD1. The CDR3 has 19 amino acids. Germline-derived CDR1 and CDR2 are SGHRS and YFSETQ. The V and J ends lost 5 bases and 2 bases, in that order; junction bases with no gene match: 19. The CDR3 DNA is TGCGCCAGCAGTGACCGAACCGGGACAGGGGTGGTCCGGACCTACGAGCAGTACGTC. Translated, it gives CASSDRTGTGVVRTYEQYV.